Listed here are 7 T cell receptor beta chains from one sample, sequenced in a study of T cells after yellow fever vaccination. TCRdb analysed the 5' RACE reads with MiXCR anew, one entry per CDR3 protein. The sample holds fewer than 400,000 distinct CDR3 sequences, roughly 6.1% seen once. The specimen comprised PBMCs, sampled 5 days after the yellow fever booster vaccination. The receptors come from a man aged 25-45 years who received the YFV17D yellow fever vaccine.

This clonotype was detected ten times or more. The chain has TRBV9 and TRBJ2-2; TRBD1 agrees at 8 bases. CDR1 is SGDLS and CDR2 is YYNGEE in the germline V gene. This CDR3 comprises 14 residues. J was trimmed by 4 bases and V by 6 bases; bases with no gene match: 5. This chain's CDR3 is CASTGGPGTGELFF. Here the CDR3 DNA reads TGTGCCAGCACAGGGGGCCCTGGCACCGGGGAGCTGTTTTTT.

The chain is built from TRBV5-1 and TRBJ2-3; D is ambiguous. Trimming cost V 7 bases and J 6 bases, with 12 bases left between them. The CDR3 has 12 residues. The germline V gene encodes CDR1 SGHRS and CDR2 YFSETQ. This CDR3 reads CASAPSVDTQYF. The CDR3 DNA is TGCGCCAGCGCCCCTTCTGTGGATACGCAGTATTTT.

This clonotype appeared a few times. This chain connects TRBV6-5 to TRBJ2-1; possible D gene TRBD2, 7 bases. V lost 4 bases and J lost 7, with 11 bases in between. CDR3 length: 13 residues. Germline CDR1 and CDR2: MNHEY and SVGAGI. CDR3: CASSSSGTNEQFF. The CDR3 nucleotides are TGTGCCAGCAGTTCCAGCGGGACAAATGAGCAGTTCTTC.

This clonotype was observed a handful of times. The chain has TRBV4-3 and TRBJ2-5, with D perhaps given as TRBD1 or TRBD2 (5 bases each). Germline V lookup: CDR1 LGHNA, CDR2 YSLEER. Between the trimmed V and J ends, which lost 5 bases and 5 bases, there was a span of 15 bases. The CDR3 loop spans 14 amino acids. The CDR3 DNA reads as TGCGCCAGCAGCGCGAGGGGCCGAGGGGAGACCCAGTACTTC. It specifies CASSARGRGETQYF.

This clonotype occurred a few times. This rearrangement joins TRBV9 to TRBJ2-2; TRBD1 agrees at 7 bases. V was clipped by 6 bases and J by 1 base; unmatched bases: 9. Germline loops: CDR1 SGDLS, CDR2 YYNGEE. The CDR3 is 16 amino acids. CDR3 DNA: TGTGCCAGCACCGGCAGGGGGTTTGTGAACACCGGGGAGCTGTTTTTT. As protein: CASTGRGFVNTGELFF.

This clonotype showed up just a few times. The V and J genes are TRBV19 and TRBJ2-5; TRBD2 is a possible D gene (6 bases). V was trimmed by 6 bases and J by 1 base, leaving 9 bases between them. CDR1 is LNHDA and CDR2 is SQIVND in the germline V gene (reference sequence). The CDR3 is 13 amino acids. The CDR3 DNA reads TGTGCCAGTAGCTGGACTATCCAAGAGACCCAGTACTTC. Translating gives CASSWTIQETQYF.

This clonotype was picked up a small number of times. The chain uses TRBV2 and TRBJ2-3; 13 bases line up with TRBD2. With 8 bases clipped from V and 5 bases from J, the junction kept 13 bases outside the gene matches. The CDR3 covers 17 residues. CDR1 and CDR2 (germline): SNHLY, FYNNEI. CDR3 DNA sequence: TGTGCCAGCGCCTTTCCGGGACTAGCGGGAATGGAAGATACGCAGTATTTT. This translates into CASAFPGLAGMEDTQYF.